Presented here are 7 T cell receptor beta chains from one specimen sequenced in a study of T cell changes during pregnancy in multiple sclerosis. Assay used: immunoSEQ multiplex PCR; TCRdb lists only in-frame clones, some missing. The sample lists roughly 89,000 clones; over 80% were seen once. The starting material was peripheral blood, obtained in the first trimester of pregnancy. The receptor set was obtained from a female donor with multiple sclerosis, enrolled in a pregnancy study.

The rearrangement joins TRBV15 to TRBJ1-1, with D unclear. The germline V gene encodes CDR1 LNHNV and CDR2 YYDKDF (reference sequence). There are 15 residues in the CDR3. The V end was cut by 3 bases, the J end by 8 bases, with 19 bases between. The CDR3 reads CATSRARGSEREAFF. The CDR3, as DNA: TGTGCCACCAGCAGGGCGCGGGGAAGCGAGAGAGAAGCTTTCTTT.

The CDR3 here is CASTLPGGEAFF. The DNA of the CDR3 is TGCGCCAGTACGCTGCCCGGGGGGGAAGCTTTCTTT. The V gene is TRBV5-1, the J gene TRBJ1-1; possibly TRBD1 for D (5 bases). V was cut by 8 bases and J by 8 bases, with 16 bases left in between. CDR3 length: 12 amino acids. The germline V gene has CDR1 SGHRS and CDR2 YFSETQ.

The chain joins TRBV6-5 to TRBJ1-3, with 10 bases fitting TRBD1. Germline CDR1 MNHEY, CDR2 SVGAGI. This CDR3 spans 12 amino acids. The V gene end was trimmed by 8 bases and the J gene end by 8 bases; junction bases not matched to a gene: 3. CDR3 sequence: CASRDRGYTIYF. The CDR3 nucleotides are TGTGCCAGCCGGGACAGGGGTTACACCATATATTTT.

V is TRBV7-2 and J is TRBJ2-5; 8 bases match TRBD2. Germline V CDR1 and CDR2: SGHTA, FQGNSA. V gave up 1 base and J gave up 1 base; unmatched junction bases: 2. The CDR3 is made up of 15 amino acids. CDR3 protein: CASSLGTSFQETQYF. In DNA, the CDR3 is TGTGCCAGCAGCTTAGGGACTAGCTTCCAAGAGACCCAGTACTTC.

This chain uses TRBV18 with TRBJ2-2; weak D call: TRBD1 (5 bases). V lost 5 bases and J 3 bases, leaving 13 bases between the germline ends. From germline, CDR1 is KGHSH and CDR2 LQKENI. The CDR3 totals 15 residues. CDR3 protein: CASSKRQTDTGELFF. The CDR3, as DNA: TGTGCCAGCTCAAAAAGACAGACCGACACCGGGGAGCTGTTTTTT.

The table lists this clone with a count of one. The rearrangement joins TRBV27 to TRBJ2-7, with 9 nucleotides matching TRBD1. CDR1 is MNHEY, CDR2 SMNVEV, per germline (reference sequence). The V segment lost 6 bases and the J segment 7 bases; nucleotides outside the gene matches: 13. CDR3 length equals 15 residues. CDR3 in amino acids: CASSRSGTGLREQYF. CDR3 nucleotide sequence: TGTGCCAGCAGCCGATCAGGGACAGGGTTACGAGAGCAGTACTTC.

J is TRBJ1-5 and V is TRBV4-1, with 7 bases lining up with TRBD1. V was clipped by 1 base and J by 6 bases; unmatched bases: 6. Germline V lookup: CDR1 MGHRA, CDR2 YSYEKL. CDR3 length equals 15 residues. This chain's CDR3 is CASSQAGQGVQPQHF. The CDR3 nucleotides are TGCGCCAGCAGCCAAGCGGGGCAGGGGGTTCAGCCCCAGCATTTT.